These 8 T cell receptor beta chains were sequenced from one sample in a study of blood T cell repertoires in COVID-19. Sequencing was performed with immunoSEQ multiplex PCR; in TCRdb, only in-frame clones are kept and a portion is missing. Of roughly 110,000 clones in the sample, over 80% were seen once. Sequenced: peripheral blood. These receptors were taken from a woman under 40 with acute or convalescent COVID-19.

V gene TRBV27 combines with J gene TRBJ1-5, with 7 bases fitting TRBD1. Germline CDR1 MNHEY, CDR2 SMNVEV (reference sequence). The V and J ends lost 6 bases and 9 bases, in that order; junction bases with no gene match: 8. The CDR3 has 13 amino acids. CDR3 in amino acids: CASSPGRGRPQHF. Here the CDR3 DNA reads TGTGCCAGCAGCCCCGGCAGGGGGAGGCCCCAGCATTTT.

The rearrangement links TRBV19 to TRBJ2-3; D is uncertain. The CDR3 covers 14 residues. CDR1 and CDR2 from the germline V gene are LNHDA and SQIVND (reference sequence). Trimming removed 3 bases at V and 6 bases at J, with 13 bases between. The CDR3 protein is CASSIGSTLDTQYF. DNA of the CDR3: TGTGCCAGTAGTATCGGTAGCACCCTGGATACGCAGTATTTT. Filled out from reference TRBV19 and TRBJ2-3, the complete variable domain reads DGGITQSPKYLFRKEGQNVTLSCEQNLNHDAMYWYRQDPGQGLRLIYYSQIVNDFQKGDIAEGYSVSREKKESFPLTVTSAQKNPTAFYLCASSIGSTLDTQYFGPGTRLTVL.

This clone turned up a few times. CDR3 in amino acids: CASSPGHPNTGELFF. For the CDR3, the DNA is TGCGCCAGCAGCCCGGGACACCCGAACACCGGGGAGCTGTTTTTT. This chain joins TRBV5-1 and TRBJ2-2; possibly TRBD1 for D (6 bases). The CDR3 covers 15 residues. Germline V gives CDR1 SGHRS, CDR2 YFSETQ. Deletions cut 4 bases from V and 0 bases from J, with 10 bases between.

The chain joins TRBV6-5 to TRBJ1-3; D is ambiguous. The V gene lost 0 bases and the J gene lost 0 bases, with 6 bases spanning the gap. This CDR3 has 15 amino acids. From germline, CDR1 is MNHEY and CDR2 SVGAGI. This CDR3 is CASSYSPSSGNTIYF. The CDR3 region has the DNA TGTGCCAGCAGTTACTCTCCTAGCTCTGGAAACACCATATATTTT.

J is TRBJ2-2 and V is TRBV7-2, with 7 positions matching TRBD2. The germline gives CDR1 SGHTA, CDR2 FQGNSA. Losses at the gene ends were 5 bases for V and 6 bases for J; bases not matched to a gene: 15. The CDR3 extends over 17 amino acids. CDR3 coding DNA: TGTGCCAGCAGCCTACGCTCTACTCGGGGGGAGGCCGGGGAGCTGTTTTTT. Residues: CASSLRSTRGEAGELFF. Together with reference TRBV7-2 and TRBJ2-2, the CDR3 gives the full variable domain: GAGVSQSPSNKVTEKGKDVELRCDPISGHTALYWYRQSLGQGLEFLIYFQGNSAPDKSGLPSDRFSAERTGGSVSTLTIQRTQQEDSAVYLCASSLRSTRGEAGELFFGEGSRLTVL.

Written as DNA, the CDR3 is TGTGCCAGCAGAACAGGTGAAAAACTGTTTTTT. It is translated as CASRTGEKLFF. The chain carries TRBV27 and TRBJ1-4; TRBD1 is a possible D gene (5 bases). CDR1 is MNHEY, CDR2 SMNVEV, per germline (reference sequence). V lost 6 bases to trimming and J lost 7 bases, with 6 bases between them. The CDR3 is 11 residues long.

A single count supports this clone. V gene TRBV3-1 (or the pseudogene TRBV3-2) combines with J gene TRBJ1-1; 9 positions agree with TRBD1. CDR1 is LGHDT, CDR2 YNNKEL, per germline (reference sequence). The J segment lost 14 bases and the V segment lost 4 bases, leaving 8 bases of the junction unmatched. CDR3 length equals 12 residues. CDR3 sequence: CASSPDRGKSFF. The CDR3 DNA follows: TGTGCCAGCAGCCCGGACAGGGGAAAAAGCTTCTTT.

The rearrangement uses TRBV28 and TRBJ2-3, with D possibly being TRBD2 (6 bases). Per germline, CDR1 MDHEN and CDR2 SYDVKM. The CDR3 is 23 amino acids. V lost 6 bases to trimming and J lost 2 bases, with 39 bases between them. CDR3 region: CASSPFVLRGPSRGGKLTDTQYF. The CDR3 region has the DNA TGTGCCAGCAGCCCCTTTGTGTTGCGCGGCCCCTCGAGGGGCGGGAAGCTCACAGATACGCAGTATTTT. Drawing the rest from reference TRBV28 and TRBJ2-3, the complete variable domain is DVKVTQSSRYLVKRTGEKVFLECVQDMDHENMFWYRQDPGLGLRLIYFSYDVKMKEKGDIPEGYSVSREKKERFSLILESASTNQTSMYLCASSPFVLRGPSRGGKLTDTQYFGPGTRLTVL.